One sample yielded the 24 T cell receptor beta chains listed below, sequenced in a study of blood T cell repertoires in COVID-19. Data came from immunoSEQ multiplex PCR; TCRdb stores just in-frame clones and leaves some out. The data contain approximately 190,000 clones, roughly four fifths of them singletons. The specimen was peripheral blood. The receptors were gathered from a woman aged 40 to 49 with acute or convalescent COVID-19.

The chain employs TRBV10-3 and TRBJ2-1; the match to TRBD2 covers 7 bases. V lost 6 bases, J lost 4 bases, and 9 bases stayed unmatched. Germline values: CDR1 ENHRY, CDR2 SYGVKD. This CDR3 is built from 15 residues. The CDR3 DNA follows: TGTGCCATCAGCGGGGGAGGGCAGCTTTACAATGAGCAGTTCTTC. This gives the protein CAISGGGQLYNEQFF.

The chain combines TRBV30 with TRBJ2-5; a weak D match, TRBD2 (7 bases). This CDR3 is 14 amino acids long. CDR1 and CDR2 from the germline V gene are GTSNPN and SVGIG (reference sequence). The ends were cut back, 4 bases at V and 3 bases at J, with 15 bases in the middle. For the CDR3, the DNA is TGTGCCTGGATGACCGGGGGGCTTAAAGAGACCCAGTACTTC. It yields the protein CAWMTGGLKETQYF.

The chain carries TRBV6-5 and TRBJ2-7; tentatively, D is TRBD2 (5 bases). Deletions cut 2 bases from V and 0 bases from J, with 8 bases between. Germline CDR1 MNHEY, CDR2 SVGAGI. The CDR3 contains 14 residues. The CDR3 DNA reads TGTGCCAGCAGTTACCGGGGATACTCCTACGAGCAGTACTTC. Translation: CASSYRGYSYEQYF.

CDR3 region: CASRLPSGGGPQHF. In DNA form, the CDR3 reads TGTGCCAGCAGACTACCCTCAGGGGGAGGGCCCCAGCATTTT. V gene TRBV28 combines with J gene TRBJ1-5; TRBD1 agrees at 7 bases. The CDR3 runs to 14 residues. CDR1 is MDHEN and CDR2 is SYDVKM in the germline V gene. Trimming removed 6 bases from V and 9 bases from J; junction bases left unmatched: 11.

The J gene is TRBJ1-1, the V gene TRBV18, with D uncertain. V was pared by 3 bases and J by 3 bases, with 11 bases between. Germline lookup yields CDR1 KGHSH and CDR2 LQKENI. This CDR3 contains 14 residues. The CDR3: CASSPYDKYTEAFF. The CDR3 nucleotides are TGTGCCAGCTCACCTTACGACAAATACACTGAAGCTTTCTTT. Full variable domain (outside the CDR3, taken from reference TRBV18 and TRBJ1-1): NAGVMQNPRHLVRRRGQEARLRCSPMKGHSHVYWYRQLPEEGLKFMVYLQKENIIDESGMPKERFSAEFPKEGPSILRIQQVVRGDSAAYFCASSPYDKYTEAFFGQGTRLTVV.

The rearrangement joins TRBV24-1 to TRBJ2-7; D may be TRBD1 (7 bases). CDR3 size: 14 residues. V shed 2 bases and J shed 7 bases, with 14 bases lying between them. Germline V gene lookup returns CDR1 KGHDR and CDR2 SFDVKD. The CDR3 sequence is CATSDSGGQGEQYF. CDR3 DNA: TGTGCCACCAGTGATTCAGGGGGGCAGGGGGAGCAGTACTTC.

Here the CDR3 reads CASSQGLAYSYEQYF. The CDR3 bases are TGTGCCAGCAGTCAAGGACTAGCGTACTCCTACGAGCAGTACTTC. The chain links TRBV2 to TRBJ2-7, with TRBD2 matching 9 bases. Germline V gene data show CDR1 as SNHLY and CDR2 as FYNNEI. V lost 5 bases and J lost 0; bases outside the gene matches: 5. The CDR3 is made up of 15 amino acids.

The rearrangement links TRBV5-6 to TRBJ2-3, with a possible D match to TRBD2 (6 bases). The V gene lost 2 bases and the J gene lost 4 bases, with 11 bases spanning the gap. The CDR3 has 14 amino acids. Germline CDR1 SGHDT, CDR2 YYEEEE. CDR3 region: CASSFAREADTQYF. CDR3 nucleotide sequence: TGTGCCAGCAGCTTTGCCAGGGAGGCAGATACGCAGTATTTT.

The DNA of the CDR3 is TGTGCCAGCGAAAAGAACAGGGGGGCTACTAATGAAAAACTGTTTTTT. Its translation is CASEKNRGATNEKLFF. V and J are TRBV2 and TRBJ1-4; 8 bases match TRBD1. This CDR3 is 16 amino acids long. V lost 8 bases to trimming and J lost 2 bases; unmatched junction nucleotides: 10. Per the germline V gene, CDR1 is SNHLY and CDR2 is FYNNEI.

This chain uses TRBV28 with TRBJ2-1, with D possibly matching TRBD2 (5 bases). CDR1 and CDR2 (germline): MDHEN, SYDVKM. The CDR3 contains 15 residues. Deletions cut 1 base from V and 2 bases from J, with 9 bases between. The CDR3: CASSLSTGTYNEQFF. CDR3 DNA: TGTGCCAGCAGTTTATCAACGGGAACCTACAATGAGCAGTTCTTC.

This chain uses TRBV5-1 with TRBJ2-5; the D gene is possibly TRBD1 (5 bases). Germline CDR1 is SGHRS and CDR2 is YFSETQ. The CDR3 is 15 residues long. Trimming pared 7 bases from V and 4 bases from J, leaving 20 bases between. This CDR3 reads CASSDIPGNRETQYF. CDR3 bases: TGCGCCAGCTCCGACATCCCAGGGAACAGAGAGACCCAGTACTTC.

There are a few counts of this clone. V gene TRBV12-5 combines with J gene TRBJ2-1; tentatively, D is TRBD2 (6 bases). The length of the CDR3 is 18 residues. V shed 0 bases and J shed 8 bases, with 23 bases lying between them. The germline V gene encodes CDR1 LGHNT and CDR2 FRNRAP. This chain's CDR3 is CASGLVRDGEVSGDEQFF. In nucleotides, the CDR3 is TGTGCTAGTGGTTTGGTACGGGACGGGGAGGTCTCCGGCGATGAGCAGTTCTTC.

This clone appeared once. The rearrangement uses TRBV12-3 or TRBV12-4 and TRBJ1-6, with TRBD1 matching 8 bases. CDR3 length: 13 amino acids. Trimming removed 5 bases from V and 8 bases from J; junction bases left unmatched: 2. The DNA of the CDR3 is TGTGCCAGCAGTGAACAGGGGGATTCACCCCTCCACTTT. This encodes CASSEQGDSPLHF.

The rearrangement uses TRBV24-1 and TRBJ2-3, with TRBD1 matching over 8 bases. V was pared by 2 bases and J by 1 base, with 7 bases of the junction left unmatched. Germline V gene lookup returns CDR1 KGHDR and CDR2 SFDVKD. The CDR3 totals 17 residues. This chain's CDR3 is CATSDWTSGQGTDTQYF. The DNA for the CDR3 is TGTGCCACCAGTGATTGGACCTCGGGACAGGGCACAGATACGCAGTATTTT.

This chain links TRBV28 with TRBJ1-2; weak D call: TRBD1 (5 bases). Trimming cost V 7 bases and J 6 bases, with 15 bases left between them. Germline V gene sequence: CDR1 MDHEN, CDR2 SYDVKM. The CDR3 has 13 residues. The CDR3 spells CASINRQYDGYTF. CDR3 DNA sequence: TGTGCCAGCATCAATAGACAGTACGATGGCTACACCTTC.

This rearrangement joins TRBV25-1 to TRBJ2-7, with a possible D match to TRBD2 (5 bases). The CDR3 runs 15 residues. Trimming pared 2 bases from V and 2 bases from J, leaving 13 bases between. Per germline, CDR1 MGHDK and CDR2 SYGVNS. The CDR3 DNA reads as TGTGCCAGCAGTGAACGTGGGAGCTACACCTACGAGCAGTACTTC. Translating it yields CASSERGSYTYEQYF.

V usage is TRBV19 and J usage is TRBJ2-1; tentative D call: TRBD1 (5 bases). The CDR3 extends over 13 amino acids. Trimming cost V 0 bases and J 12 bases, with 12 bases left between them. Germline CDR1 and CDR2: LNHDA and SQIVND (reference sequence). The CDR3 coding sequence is TGTGCCAGTAGTATAGATATGAGACAGCTGCAGTTCTTC. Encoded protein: CASSIDMRQLQFF.

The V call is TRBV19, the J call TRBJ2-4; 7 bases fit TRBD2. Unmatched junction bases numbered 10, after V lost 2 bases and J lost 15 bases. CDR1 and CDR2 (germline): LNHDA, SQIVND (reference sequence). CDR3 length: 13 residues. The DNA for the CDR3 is TGTGCCAGTAGTATATCTGGTCGGGGGGTGGTGTACTTC. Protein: CASSISGRGVVYF.

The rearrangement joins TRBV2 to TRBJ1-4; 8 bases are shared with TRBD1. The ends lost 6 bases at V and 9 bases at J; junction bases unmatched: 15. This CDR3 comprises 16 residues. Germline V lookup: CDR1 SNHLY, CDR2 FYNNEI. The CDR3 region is CASRENRLGQGQKLFF. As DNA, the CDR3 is TGTGCCAGCAGGGAGAACCGCCTCGGACAGGGACAAAAACTGTTTTTT.

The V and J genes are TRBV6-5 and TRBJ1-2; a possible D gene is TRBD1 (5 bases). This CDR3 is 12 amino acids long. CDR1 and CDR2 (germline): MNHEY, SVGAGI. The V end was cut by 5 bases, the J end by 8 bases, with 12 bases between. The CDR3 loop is CASSPRGWGYTF. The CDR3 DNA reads TGTGCCAGCAGTCCTCGGGGGTGGGGCTACACCTTC.

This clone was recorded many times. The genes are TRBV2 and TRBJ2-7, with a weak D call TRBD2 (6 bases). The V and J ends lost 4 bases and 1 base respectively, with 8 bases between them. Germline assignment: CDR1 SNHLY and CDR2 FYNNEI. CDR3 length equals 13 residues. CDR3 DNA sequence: TGTGCCAGCAGTGTTAGCGGATCCTACGAGCAGTACTTC. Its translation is CASSVSGSYEQYF.

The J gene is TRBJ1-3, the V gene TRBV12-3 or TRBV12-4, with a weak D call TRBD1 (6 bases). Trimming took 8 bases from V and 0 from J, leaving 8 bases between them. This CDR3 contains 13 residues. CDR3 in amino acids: CASGGLSGNTIYF. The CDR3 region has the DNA TGTGCCAGCGGGGGCCTCTCTGGAAACACCATATATTTT.

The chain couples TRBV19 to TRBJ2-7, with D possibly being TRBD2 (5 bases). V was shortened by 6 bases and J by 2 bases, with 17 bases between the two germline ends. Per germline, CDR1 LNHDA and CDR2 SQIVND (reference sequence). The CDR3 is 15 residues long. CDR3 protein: CASSPGIAYTYEQYF. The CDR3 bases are TGTGCCAGTAGCCCCGGGATAGCGTATACCTACGAGCAGTACTTC.

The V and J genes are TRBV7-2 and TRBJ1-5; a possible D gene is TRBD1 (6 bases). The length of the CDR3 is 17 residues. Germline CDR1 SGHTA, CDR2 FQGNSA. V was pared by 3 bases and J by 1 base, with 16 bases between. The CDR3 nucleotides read TGTGCCAGCAGCTTCCAGGGGAGTGGTTCAAGCAATCAGCCCCAGCATTTT. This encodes CASSFQGSGSSNQPQHF.